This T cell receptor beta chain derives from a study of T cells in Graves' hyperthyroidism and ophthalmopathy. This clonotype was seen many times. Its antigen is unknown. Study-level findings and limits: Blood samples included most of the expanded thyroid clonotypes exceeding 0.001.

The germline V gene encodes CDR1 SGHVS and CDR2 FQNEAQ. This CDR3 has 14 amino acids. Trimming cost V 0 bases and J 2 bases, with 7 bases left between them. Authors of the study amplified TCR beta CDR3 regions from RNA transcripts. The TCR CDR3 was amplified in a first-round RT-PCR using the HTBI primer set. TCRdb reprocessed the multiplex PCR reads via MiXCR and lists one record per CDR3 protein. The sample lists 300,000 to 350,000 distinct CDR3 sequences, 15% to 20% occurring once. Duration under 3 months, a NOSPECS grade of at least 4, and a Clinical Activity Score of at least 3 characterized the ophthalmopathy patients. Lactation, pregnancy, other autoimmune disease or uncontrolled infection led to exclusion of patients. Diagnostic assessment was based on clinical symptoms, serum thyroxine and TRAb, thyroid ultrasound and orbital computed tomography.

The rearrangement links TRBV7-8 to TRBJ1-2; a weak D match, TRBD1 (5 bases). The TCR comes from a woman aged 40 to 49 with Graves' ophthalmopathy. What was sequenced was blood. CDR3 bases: TGTGCCAGCAGCTTAGCCCCAGGGAACTATGGCTACACCTTC. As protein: CASSLAPGNYGYTF.